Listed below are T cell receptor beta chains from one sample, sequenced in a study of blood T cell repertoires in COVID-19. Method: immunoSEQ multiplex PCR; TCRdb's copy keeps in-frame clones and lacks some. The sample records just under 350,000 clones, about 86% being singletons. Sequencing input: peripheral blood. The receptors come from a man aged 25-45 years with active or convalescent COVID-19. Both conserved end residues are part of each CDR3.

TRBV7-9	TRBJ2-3	CASSLSLAGTQYF
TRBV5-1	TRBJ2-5	CASSRGVGRATQYF
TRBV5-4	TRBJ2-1	CASSLAVNEQFF
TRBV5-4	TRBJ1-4	CASSLDRVNEKLFF
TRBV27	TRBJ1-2	CASSLRGQLGIYGYTF
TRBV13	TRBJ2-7	CASSRILGTGAAKLHDEQYF
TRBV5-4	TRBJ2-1	CASRPPLGPDEQFF
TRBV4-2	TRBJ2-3	CASSQARTEADTQYF
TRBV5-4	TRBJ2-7	CASSLPPGDEQYF
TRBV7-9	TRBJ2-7	CASSLEGDRGYEQYF
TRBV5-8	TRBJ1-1	CASRHRQGLLMNTEAFF
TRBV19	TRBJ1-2	CASSIRGAGYGYTF
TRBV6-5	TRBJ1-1	CASSYDSPAMNTEAFF
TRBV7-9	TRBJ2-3	CASSRPGRIDTQYF
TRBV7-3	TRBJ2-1	CASSLSPSNEQFF
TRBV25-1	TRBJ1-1	CASSDTWLNTEAFF
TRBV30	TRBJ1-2	CAWSVSSVYGYTF
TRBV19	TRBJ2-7	CASSVRGEVSDEQYF
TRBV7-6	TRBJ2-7	CASSSRSGSSYEQYF
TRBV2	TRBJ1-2	CASSYRGKDYGYTF
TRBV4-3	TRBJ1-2	CASSRGQSSGIYGYTF
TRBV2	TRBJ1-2	CASSENRVEGYTF
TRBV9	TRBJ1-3	CASSVGVAPGNTIYF
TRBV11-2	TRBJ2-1	CASSLSRDYTEQFF
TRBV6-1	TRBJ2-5	CASSESIWQGEKTQYF
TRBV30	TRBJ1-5	CAWSGTGVSQPQHF
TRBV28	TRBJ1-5	CASSRTGTPQPQHF
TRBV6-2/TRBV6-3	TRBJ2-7	CASSPQGESEQYF
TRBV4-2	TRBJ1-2	CASSQEAGPGNGYTF
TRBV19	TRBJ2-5	CASGRGWETQYF
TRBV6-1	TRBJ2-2	CASSGRRTGEWGELFF
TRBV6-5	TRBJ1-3	CASSLTGASGNTIYF
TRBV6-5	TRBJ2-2	CASSPGTANTGELFF
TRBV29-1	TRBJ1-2	CSALTGKGYTF
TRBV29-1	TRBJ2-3	CSVGDRGLDTQYF
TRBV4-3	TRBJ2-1	CASSPDRGNEQFF
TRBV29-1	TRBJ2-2	CTLPPVCTGELFF
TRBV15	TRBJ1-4	CATSREEGLRNEKLFF
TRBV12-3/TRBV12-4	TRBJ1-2	CASSRQGDYGYTF
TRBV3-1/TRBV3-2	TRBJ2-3	CASAPQGGGGDTQYF
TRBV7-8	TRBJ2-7	CASSLVSGESSYEQYF
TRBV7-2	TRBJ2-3	CASSPRTQSDTQYF
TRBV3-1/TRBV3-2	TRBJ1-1	CASSPGAGFDTEAFF
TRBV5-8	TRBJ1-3	CASSLLDGNTIYF
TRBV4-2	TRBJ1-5	CASSPGDSNQPQHF
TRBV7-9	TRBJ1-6	CASSSLGQGSPLHF
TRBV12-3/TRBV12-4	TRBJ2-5	CASSSGVQETQYF
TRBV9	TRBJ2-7	CASSVGTGPYEQYF
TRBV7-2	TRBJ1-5	CASSLLGVNQPQHF
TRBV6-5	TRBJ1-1	CASSYSQNTEAFF
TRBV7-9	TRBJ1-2	CASSLRRTGGKGDGYTF
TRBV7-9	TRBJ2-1	CASSVEYNEQFF
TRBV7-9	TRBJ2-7	CASEGVSYEQYF
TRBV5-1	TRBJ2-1	CASSHRLAGGPISYNEQFF
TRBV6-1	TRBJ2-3	CASSEAPRELTDTQYF
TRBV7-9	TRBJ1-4	CASSPQGYEKLFF
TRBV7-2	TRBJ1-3	CASSLEQFSGNTIYF
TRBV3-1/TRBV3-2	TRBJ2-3	CASSQGVAASTDTQYF
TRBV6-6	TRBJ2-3	CASSQTGEHTDTQYF
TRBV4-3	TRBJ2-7	CASSQARRGRSYEQYF